Listed below are T cell receptor beta chains from one sample, sequenced in a study of T-cell reconstitution after alpha-beta-depleted transplantation in children. TCRdb analysed the PCR reads with MiXCR anew, one entry per CDR3 protein. The data show about 130,000 distinct CDR3 sequences, 8.5% to 10% seen once. The starting material was PBMCs, mostly from graft donor cells, obtained 180 days after TCRalphabeta/CD19-depleted stem cell transplant. These receptors all come from a girl in the first two years of life who had a stem cell transplant for combined immunodeficiency, so the T cells may come from the graft donor. CDR3s include the opening cysteine and the closing phenylalanine or tryptophan. Each record gives: D gene, V gene, clone size, J gene, CDR3 protein, CDR3 DNA. D genes are given only for firm matches. Where a row states a size, it is once, few, many or the class of an expanded clone; other rows omit it.

TRBD1	TRBV9	few	TRBJ2-2	CASSSGTGNTGELFF	TGTGCCAGCAGCTCCGGGACAGGGAACACCGGGGAGCTGTTTTTT
TRBD1	TRBV12-3/TRBV12-4	few	TRBJ1-2	CASSFGTGSWTGRDGYTF	TGTGCCAGCAGTTTTGGGACAGGGAGTTGGACCGGTAGAGATGGCTACACCTTC
TRBD2	TRBV4-2	NA	TRBJ2-3	CASSQGLAGGRSTDTQYF	TGTGCCAGCAGCCAAGGATTAGCGGGGGGACGAAGCACAGATACGCAGTATTTT
NA	TRBV20-1	few	TRBJ2-5	CSANDAGAGETQYF	TGCAGTGCTAATGATGCGGGGGCCGGGGAGACCCAGTACTTC
NA	TRBV5-1	many	TRBJ2-3	CASSPIGGSTDTQYF	TGCGCCAGCAGCCCGATAGGGGGGAGCACAGATACGCAGTATTTT
NA	TRBV20-1	few	TRBJ2-7	CSARDWQGTYEQYF	TGCAGTGCTAGAGATTGGCAGGGGACCTACGAGCAGTACTTC
TRBD2	TRBV10-3	NA	TRBJ2-1	CAISPSVLAGDGSEQFF	TGTGCCATCAGTCCCTCCGTACTAGCGGGAGACGGGAGTGAGCAGTTCTTC
NA	TRBV12-3/TRBV12-4	many	TRBJ1-5	CASSPQGQPQHF	TGTGCCAGCAGCCCACAGGGTCAGCCCCAGCATTTT
TRBD1	TRBV29-1	few	TRBJ2-1	CSVEPQGDNEQFF	TGCAGCGTTGAGCCACAGGGGGACAATGAGCAGTTCTTC
NA	TRBV6-4	many	TRBJ2-3	CASSLDHTDTQYF	TGTGCCAGCTCTTTAGATCACACAGATACGCAGTATTTT
NA	TRBV15	NA	TRBJ2-1	CATSRVTGIYNEQFF	TGTGCCACCAGCAGAGTTACAGGGATCTACAATGAGCAGTTCTTC
NA	TRBV5-1	NA	TRBJ2-3	CASSPGDIRTNTQYF	TGCGCCAGCAGCCCGGGGGACATCCGCACAAATACGCAGTATTTT
TRBD1	TRBV6-2/TRBV6-3	NA	TRBJ2-7	CASSPTGFRSYEQYF	TGTGCCAGCAGCCCGACAGGGTTTAGGTCCTACGAGCAGTACTTC
TRBD1	TRBV7-9	NA	TRBJ1-2	CASSRTGSNYGYTF	TGTGCCAGCAGCCGGACAGGGTCGAACTATGGCTACACCTTC
TRBD2	TRBV24-1	NA	TRBJ2-4	CATSDLSSGRSKNIQYF	TGTGCCACCAGTGATTTGTCTAGCGGGAGATCCAAAAACATTCAGTACTTC
NA	TRBV20-1	few	TRBJ2-2	CSARHRGRGELFF	TGCAGTGCTAGACATAGGGGGAGGGGGGAGCTGTTTTTT
TRBD2	TRBV10-3	many	TRBJ2-1	CAISESASGRKNEQFF	TGTGCCATCAGTGAGTCTGCTAGCGGGAGAAAAAATGAGCAGTTCTTC
NA	TRBV29-1	few	TRBJ2-7	CSVDGDSYEQYF	TGCAGCGTTGACGGCGACTCCTACGAGCAGTACTTC
TRBD2	TRBV10-3	NA	TRBJ2-1	CAISVAGGKRNEQFF	TGTGCCATCAGTGTAGCGGGAGGAAAACGGAATGAGCAGTTCTTC
NA	TRBV5-1	NA	TRBJ2-5	CASSGDPGGETQYF	TGCGCCAGCAGCGGGGACCCCGGCGGGGAGACCCAGTACTTC
NA	TRBV20-1	many	TRBJ2-7	CSATGVDYEQYF	TGCAGTGCTACAGGGGTAGACTACGAGCAGTACTTC
TRBD1	TRBV6-2/TRBV6-3	few	TRBJ1-1	CASSYLRQGATEAFF	TGTGCCAGCAGTTACTTACGACAGGGGGCCACTGAAGCTTTCTTT
NA	TRBV15	few	TRBJ2-7	CATSRSDPYEQYF	TGTGCCACCAGCAGGTCGGACCCGTACGAGCAGTACTTC
TRBD1	TRBV5-1	few	TRBJ1-4	CASSLETGYNEKLFF	TGCGCCAGCAGCTTGGAGACAGGGTACAATGAAAAACTGTTTTTT
NA	TRBV9	NA	TRBJ2-6	CASTSGTGANVLTF	TGTGCCAGCACGTCCGGCACTGGGGCCAACGTCCTGACTTTC
NA	TRBV20-1	few	TRBJ2-7	CSARDLWGQYF	TGCAGTGCTAGAGATCTGTGGGGGCAGTACTTC
NA	TRBV18	NA	TRBJ2-1	CASSLFIGDGYNEQFF	TGTGCCAGCTCACTATTCATAGGGGATGGCTACAATGAGCAGTTCTTC
NA	TRBV12-3/TRBV12-4	NA	TRBJ2-7	CASSPWGQGTPYEQYF	TGTGCCAGCAGTCCCTGGGGGCAGGGGACCCCCTACGAGCAGTACTTC
NA	TRBV25-1	NA	TRBJ2-7	CASSEYGGYHEQYF	TGTGCCAGCAGTGAATATGGGGGATACCACGAGCAGTACTTC
NA	TRBV12-3/TRBV12-4	few	TRBJ2-2	CASRWTVNTGELFF	TGTGCCAGCAGATGGACGGTGAACACCGGGGAGCTGTTTTTT
TRBD2	TRBV20-1	NA	TRBJ2-1	CSARVPPDSGSLDEQFF	TGCAGTGCTAGAGTACCCCCAGACAGCGGGAGTTTGGATGAGCAGTTCTTC
NA	TRBV12-3/TRBV12-4	many	TRBJ2-7	CASSLAPRPDEQYF	TGTGCCAGCAGTTTAGCCCCTAGACCCGACGAGCAGTACTTC
TRBD2	TRBV20-1	NA	TRBJ2-1	CSATGTSGMNEQFF	TGCAGTGCGACCGGGACTAGCGGGATGAATGAGCAGTTCTTC
NA	TRBV11-2	NA	TRBJ2-1	CASSLDRQGKQFF	TGTGCCAGCAGCTTAGATAGGCAGGGGAAGCAGTTCTTC
NA	TRBV5-5	NA	TRBJ2-5	CASSLVPALSRETQYF	TGTGCCAGCAGCTTGGTCCCAGCCCTCTCGAGGGAGACCCAGTACTTC
NA	TRBV29-1	few	TRBJ1-2	CSVGSHRETFYGYTF	TGCAGCGTTGGATCCCACAGGGAAACATTCTATGGCTACACCTTC
NA	TRBV28	many	TRBJ2-3	CASSFPRWANTDTQYF	TGTGCCAGCAGTTTCCCCCGATGGGCTAACACAGATACGCAGTATTTT
NA	TRBV7-9	NA	TRBJ2-5	CASSSPLAEGETQYF	TGTGCCAGCAGCTCCCCTCTGGCTGAAGGGGAGACCCAGTACTTC
NA	TRBV18	once	TRBJ2-3	CASSPARLTDTQYF	TGTGCCAGCTCACCAGCGCGGCTCACAGATACGCAGTATTTT
NA	TRBV29-1	few	TRBJ1-1	CGGSTSNTEAFF	TGCGGCGGGAGCACATCGAACACTGAAGCTTTCTTT
NA	TRBV7-2	few	TRBJ2-1	CASSLLSGPLTNEQFF	TGTGCCAGCAGCCTCCTTAGCGGACCCCTTACGAATGAGCAGTTCTTC
TRBD2	TRBV12-3/TRBV12-4	few	TRBJ2-2	CASSFQPAGSQVWAGELFF	TGTGCCAGCAGTTTTCAGCCAGCGGGAAGCCAGGTTTGGGCCGGGGAGCTGTTTTTT
NA	TRBV25-1	NA	TRBJ1-2	CASSDRYGYTF	TGTGCCAGCAGTGACCGCTATGGCTACACCTTC
TRBD2	TRBV12-3/TRBV12-4	few	TRBJ2-5	CASSPNRLAVTQYF	TGTGCCAGCAGCCCTAACCGACTAGCTGTAACCCAGTACTTC
NA	TRBV27	few	TRBJ2-7	CASSSAWATSEQYF	TGTGCCAGCAGTTCGGCCTGGGCCACTTCAGAGCAGTACTTC
TRBD1	TRBV5-1	NA	TRBJ2-3	CASSLAGGTGADTQYF	TGCGCCAGCAGCTTGGCCGGGGGGACAGGGGCAGATACGCAGTATTTT
NA	TRBV20-1	NA	TRBJ2-1	CSASGGRSGYNEQFF	TGCAGTGCTAGTGGTGGTCGGAGCGGATACAATGAGCAGTTCTTC
TRBD1	TRBV18	few	TRBJ1-4	CASSSDRTNEKLFF	TGTGCCAGCTCATCGGACAGGACTAATGAAAAACTGTTTTTT
NA	TRBV29-1	NA	TRBJ1-1	CSVKGILNTEAFF	TGCAGCGTTAAGGGCATATTGAACACTGAAGCTTTCTTT
NA	TRBV5-6	NA	TRBJ2-1	CASSLGASGTLFF	TGTGCCAGCAGCTTGGGGGCTTCAGGAACTCTGTTCTTC
NA	TRBV5-1	few	TRBJ2-5	CASSLDGDLGGPQETQYF	TGCGCCAGCAGCTTGGATGGGGACCTGGGGGGGCCTCAAGAGACCCAGTACTTC
NA	TRBV6-5	few	TRBJ1-1	CASSSRGYTEAFF	TGTGCCAGCAGTTCGAGGGGCTACACTGAAGCTTTCTTT
NA	TRBV5-1	NA	TRBJ1-2	CASSLAANYGYTF	TGCGCCAGCAGCTTGGCCGCTAACTATGGCTACACCTTC
NA	TRBV10-2	NA	TRBJ2-7	CASSHGGPSYEQYF	TGCGCCAGCAGCCACGGGGGGCCCTCCTACGAGCAGTACTTC